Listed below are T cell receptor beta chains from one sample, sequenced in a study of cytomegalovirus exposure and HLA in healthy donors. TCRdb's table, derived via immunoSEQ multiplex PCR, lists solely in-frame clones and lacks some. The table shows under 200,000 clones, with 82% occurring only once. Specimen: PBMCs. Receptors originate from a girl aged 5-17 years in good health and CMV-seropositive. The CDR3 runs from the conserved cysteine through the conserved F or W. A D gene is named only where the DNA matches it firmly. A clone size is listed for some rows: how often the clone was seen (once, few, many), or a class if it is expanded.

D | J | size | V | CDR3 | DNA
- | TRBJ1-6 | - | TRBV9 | CASSAFLGGPWNSPLHF | TGTGCCAGCAGCGCCTTTTTGGGGGGGCCTTGGAATTCACCCCTCCACTTT
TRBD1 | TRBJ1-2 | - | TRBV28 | CASSPTGDHYGYTF | TGTGCCAGCAGTCCCACAGGGGACCACTATGGCTACACCTTC
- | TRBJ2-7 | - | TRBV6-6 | CASSFLDIPYEQYF | TGTGCCAGCAGTTTCTTGGACATCCCCTACGAGCAGTACTTC
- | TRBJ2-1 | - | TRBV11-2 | CASSLAAGTSDNEQFF | TGTGCCAGCAGCTTAGCTGCCGGGACTTCCGACAATGAGCAGTTCTTC
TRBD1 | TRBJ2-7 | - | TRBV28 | CASRKTGGEQYF | TGTGCCAGCAGAAAGACAGGGGGCGAGCAGTACTTC
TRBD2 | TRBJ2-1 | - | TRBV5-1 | CASSLNEAGGLYNEQFF | TGCGCCAGCAGCTTGAACGAGGCGGGGGGGCTGTACAATGAGCAGTTCTTC
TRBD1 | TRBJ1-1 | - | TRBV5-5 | CASSLQGVMYAFF | TGTGCCAGCAGCTTGCAGGGGGTGATGTATGCTTTCTTT
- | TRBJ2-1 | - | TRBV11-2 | CASSPTFGGRVEQFF | TGTGCCAGCAGCCCAACTTTCGGGGGGCGGGTTGAGCAGTTCTTC
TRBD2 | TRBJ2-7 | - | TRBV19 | CASSFSGRGSYEQYF | TGTGCCAGTAGCTTTAGCGGGAGGGGGTCGTACGAGCAGTACTTC
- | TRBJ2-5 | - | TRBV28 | CASRRAGGETQYF | TGTGCCAGCAGGAGGGCAGGGGGGGAGACCCAGTACTTC
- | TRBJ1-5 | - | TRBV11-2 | CASSLGHPDQPQHF | TGTGCCAGCAGCCTAGGACATCCAGATCAGCCCCAGCATTTT
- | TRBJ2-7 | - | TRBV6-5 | CASSYSNSGYEQYF | TGTGCCAGCAGTTACTCGAATTCCGGTTACGAGCAGTACTTC
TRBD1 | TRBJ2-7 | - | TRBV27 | CASRLQGSYYEQYF | TGTGCCAGCAGGTTACAGGGGTCTTACTACGAGCAGTACTTC
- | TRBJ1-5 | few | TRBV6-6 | CASRLGVNQPQHF | TGTGCCAGCAGATTAGGGGTCAATCAGCCCCAGCATTTT
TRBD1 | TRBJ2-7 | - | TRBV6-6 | CASSYDPDRAYEQYF | TGTGCCAGCAGTTACGATCCCGACAGGGCCTACGAGCAGTACTTC
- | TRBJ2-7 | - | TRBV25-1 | CASSEWPDSDSYEQYF | TGTGCCAGCAGTGAATGGCCCGACAGCGACTCCTACGAGCAGTACTTC
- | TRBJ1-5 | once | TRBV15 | CATSLRGGQPQHF | TGTGCCACCAGCCTCAGGGGTGGTCAGCCCCAGCATTTT
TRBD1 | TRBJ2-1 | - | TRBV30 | CAWRRGSGGDEQFF | TGTGCCTGGAGAAGGGGCTCAGGGGGCGATGAGCAGTTCTTC
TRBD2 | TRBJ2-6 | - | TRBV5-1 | CASSFELAGGGANVLTF | TGCGCCAGCAGCTTCGAGCTAGCGGGAGGTGGGGCCAACGTCCTGACTTTC
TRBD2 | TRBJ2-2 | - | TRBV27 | CASSFVGGTGELFF | TGTGCCAGCAGTTTTGTGGGAGGGACCGGGGAGCTGTTTTTT
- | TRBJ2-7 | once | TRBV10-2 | CASSGALVYEQYF | TGCGCCAGCAGTGGTGCACTGGTCTACGAGCAGTACTTC
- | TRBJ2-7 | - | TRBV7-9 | CASSLGSPSDPYF | TGTGCCAGCAGCTTAGGTAGTCCTAGTGATCCGTACTTC
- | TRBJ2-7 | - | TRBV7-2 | CASSLLGGDTDEQYF | TGTGCCAGCAGCTTATTGGGCGGGGATACCGACGAGCAGTACTTC
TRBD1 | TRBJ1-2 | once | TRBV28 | CATVLYPGQSNYGYTF | TGTGCCACCGTCCTTTACCCGGGACAGTCTAACTATGGCTACACCTTC
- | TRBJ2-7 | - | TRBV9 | CASSELGAAPDGEQYF | TGTGCCAGCAGCGAGCTGGGGGCGGCCCCAGACGGCGAGCAGTACTTC
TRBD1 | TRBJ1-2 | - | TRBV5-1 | CASSLLPSGTARGDYGYTF | TGCGCCAGCAGCTTGCTACCGTCCGGGACAGCCAGAGGGGACTATGGCTACACCTTC
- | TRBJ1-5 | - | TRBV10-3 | CAISEDEGGNQPQHF | TGTGCCATCAGTGAGGATGAGGGGGGGAATCAGCCCCAGCATTTT
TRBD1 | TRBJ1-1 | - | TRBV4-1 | CASSYVPGQGHTEAFF | TGCGCCAGCAGCTACGTCCCGGGACAGGGACACACTGAAGCTTTCTTT
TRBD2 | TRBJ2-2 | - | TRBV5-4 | CASSLMRGGNTGELFF | TGTGCCAGCAGCTTGATGCGCGGGGGTAATACCGGGGAGCTGTTTTTT
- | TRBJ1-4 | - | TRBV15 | CATSGFPGLLNEKLFF | TGTGCCACCAGCGGGTTCCCAGGACTTCTTAATGAAAAACTGTTTTTT
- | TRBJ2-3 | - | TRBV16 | CASSQSRGSRTDTQYF | TGTGCCAGCAGCCAATCACGAGGTTCCCGCACAGATACGCAGTATTTT
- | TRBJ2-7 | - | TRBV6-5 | CASSYSSSLGHEQYF | TGTGCCAGCAGTTACTCCTCCTCCCTCGGTCACGAGCAGTACTTC
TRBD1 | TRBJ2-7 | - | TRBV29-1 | CSVLQSTGYEQYF | TGCAGCGTCTTACAGTCGACAGGGTACGAGCAGTACTTC
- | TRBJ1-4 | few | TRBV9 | CASSVVPGPSEKLFF | TGTGCCAGCAGCGTAGTGCCCGGTCCAAGTGAAAAACTGTTTTTT
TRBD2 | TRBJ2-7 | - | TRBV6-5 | CASSLAGAVYEQYF | TGTGCCAGCAGTTTAGCGGGGGCCGTATACGAGCAGTACTTC
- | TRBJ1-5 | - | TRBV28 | CASSSDPHRSHSNQPQHF | TGTGCCAGCAGTTCCGACCCCCACAGGAGCCATAGCAATCAGCCCCAGCATTTT
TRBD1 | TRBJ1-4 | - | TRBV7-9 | CASSLGQGEANEKLFF | TGTGCCAGCAGTCTAGGACAGGGGGAGGCTAATGAAAAACTGTTTTTT
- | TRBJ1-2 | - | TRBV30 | CAWSARSRSGSNYGYTF | TGTGCCTGGAGCGCACGAAGTAGGTCAGGGTCGAACTATGGCTACACCTTC
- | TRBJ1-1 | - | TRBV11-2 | CASSLEANTEAFF | TGTGCCAGCAGCTTAGAGGCGAACACTGAAGCTTTCTTT
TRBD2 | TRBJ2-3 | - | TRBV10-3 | CAISGTSGASTDTQYF | TGTGCCATCAGTGGGACTAGCGGGGCGAGCACAGATACGCAGTATTTT
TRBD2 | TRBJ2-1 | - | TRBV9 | CASSTVTSGGALFF | TGTGCCAGCAGCACCGTTACTAGCGGGGGGGCTCTGTTCTTC
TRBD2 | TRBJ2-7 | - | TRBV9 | CASSVAASGSYEQYF | TGTGCCAGCAGCGTAGCAGCTAGCGGGAGCTACGAGCAGTACTTC
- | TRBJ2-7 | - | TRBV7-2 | CASSLGWSSEQYF | TGTGCCAGCAGCTTAGGATGGTCGAGCGAGCAGTACTTC
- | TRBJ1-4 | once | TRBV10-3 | CAISESGPRGEKLFF | TGTGCCATCAGTGAGTCGGGGCCAAGGGGCGAAAAACTGTTTTTT
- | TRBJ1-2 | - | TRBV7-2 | CASSYQGWGYGYTF | TGTGCCAGCAGCTACCAGGGGTGGGGCTATGGCTACACCTTC
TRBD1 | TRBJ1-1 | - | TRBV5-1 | CASSLAGQRMNTEAFF | TGCGCCAGCAGCTTGGCGGGACAGCGGATGAACACTGAAGCTTTCTTT
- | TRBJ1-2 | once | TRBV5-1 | CASSLEGRNGYTF | TGCGCCAGCAGCTTGGAGGGGCGAAATGGCTACACCTTC
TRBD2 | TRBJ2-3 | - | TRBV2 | CASRTSGVNTDTQYF | TGTGCCAGCAGAACTAGCGGGGTTAATACAGATACGCAGTATTTT
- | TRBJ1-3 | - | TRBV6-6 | CASSPFGGAGNTIYF | TGTGCCAGCAGCCCCTTCGGGGGGGCTGGAAACACCATATATTTT
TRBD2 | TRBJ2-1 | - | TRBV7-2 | CASSFSGRALNEQFF | TGTGCCAGCAGCTTTAGCGGGAGGGCCCTCAATGAGCAGTTCTTC
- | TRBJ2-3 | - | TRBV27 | CASSSRLRSTDTQYF | TGTGCCAGCAGTTCCAGACTACGGAGCACAGATACGCAGTATTTT
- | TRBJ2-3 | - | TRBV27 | CASSPGTHRGTDTQYF | TGTGCCAGCAGTCCAGGGACCCACAGGGGCACAGATACGCAGTATTTT
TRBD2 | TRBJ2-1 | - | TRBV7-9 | CASSYQPGTSHNEQFF | TGTGCCAGCAGCTACCAGCCCGGGACTAGCCACAATGAGCAGTTCTTC
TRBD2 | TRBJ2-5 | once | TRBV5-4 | CASSMTSGSQETQYF | TGTGCCAGCAGCATGACTAGCGGGAGTCAGGAGACCCAGTACTTC
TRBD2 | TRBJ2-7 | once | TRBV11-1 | CASSLSSVPAGAEQYF | TGTGCCAGCAGCTTATCTAGCGTTCCAGCGGGAGCGGAGCAGTACTTC